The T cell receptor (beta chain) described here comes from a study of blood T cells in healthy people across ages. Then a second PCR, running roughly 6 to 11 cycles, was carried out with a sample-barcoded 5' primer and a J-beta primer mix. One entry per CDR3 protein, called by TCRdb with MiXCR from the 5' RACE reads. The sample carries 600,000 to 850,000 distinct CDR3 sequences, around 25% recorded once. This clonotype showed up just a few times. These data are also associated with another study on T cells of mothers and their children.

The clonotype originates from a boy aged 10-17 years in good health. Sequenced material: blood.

The CDR3 DNA follows: TGTGCCAGCAGTGAATACTCGTGGACTAGCGGGAGAGGATCGCAAGAGACCCAGTACTTC. Translated, it gives CASSEYSWTSGRGSQETQYF. This chain uses TRBV2 with TRBJ2-1; 13 bases match TRBD2. The DNA end favors TRBJ2-5, so the J call may be wrong. Per the germline V gene, CDR1 is SNHLY and CDR2 is FYNNEI. The CDR3 contains 20 residues.